The rows below give T cell receptor beta chains drawn from one sample of a study of metastatic and nonmetastatic thyroid tumors. TCRdb re-called the PCR reads via MiXCR. The table has roughly 81,000 clones, around 7.8% seen once. The sequenced sample consisted of blood. Every receptor here comes from a female donor with papillary thyroid cancer or a benign thyroid nodule (not recorded which). Some clones in this sample may be carry-over from other donors' samples. CDR3s include the opening cysteine and the closing phenylalanine or tryptophan. The order of the fields is V gene, D gene, clone size, J gene, CDR3 protein, CDR3 DNA. D genes are given only for firm matches. Clone size, where shown, is once, few, many, or a class for clones that have expanded.

TRBV5-1	.	many	TRBJ2-1	CASSLDGGSTNNEQFF	TGCGCCAGCAGCTTGGATGGCGGGTCAACTAACAATGAGCAGTTCTTC
TRBV6-5	.	many	TRBJ2-1	CASSYGESYNEQFF	TGTGCCAGCAGTTACGGGGAGAGTTACAATGAGCAGTTCTTC
TRBV6-1	.	few	TRBJ1-2	CASSLDVKYYGYTF	TGTGCCAGCAGTCTGGACGTGAAATACTATGGCTACACCTTC
TRBV2	.	many	TRBJ2-3	CASKGGLGTDTQYF	TGTGCCAGCAAGGGGGGCCTTGGCACAGATACGCAGTATTTT
TRBV6-2/TRBV6-3	TRBD1	many	TRBJ2-5	CASSLRARGRETQYF	TGTGCCAGCAGTTTAAGGGCCAGGGGGCGGGAGACCCAGTACTTC
TRBV28	TRBD1	few	TRBJ1-1	CASSDGQGATEAFF	TGTGCCAGCAGTGATGGACAGGGAGCCACTGAAGCTTTCTTT
TRBV5-6	TRBD1	many	TRBJ1-1	CASSPRDRGDTEAFF	TGTGCCAGCAGCCCAAGGGACAGGGGGGACACTGAAGCTTTCTTT
TRBV27	.	many	TRBJ1-2	CASSLLGTYGYTF	TGTGCCAGCAGTTTGTTAGGGACCTATGGCTACACCTTC
TRBV15	TRBD1	many	TRBJ1-6	CATSRDLWDRNSPLHF	TGTGCCACCAGCAGGGATCTTTGGGACAGAAATTCACCCCTCCACTTT
TRBV9	.	many	TRBJ1-3	CASSVDRNTIYF	TGTGCCAGCAGCGTAGATAGAAACACCATATATTTT
TRBV29-1	.	.	TRBJ2-1	CSVEFGVENEQFF	TGCAGCGTTGAATTCGGGGTCGAAAATGAGCAGTTCTTC
TRBV2	TRBD1	many	TRBJ1-3	CASTSQGAGGNTIYF	TGTGCCAGCACCTCACAGGGGGCAGGTGGAAACACCATATATTTT
TRBV6-1	.	few	TRBJ1-1	CASIPDTRTNTGAFF	TGTGCCAGCATTCCCGATACAAGAACGAACACTGGAGCTTTCTTT
TRBV3-1	.	many	TRBJ1-3	CASSQGGSSGNTIYF	TGTGCCAGCAGCCAGGGCGGGAGCTCTGGAAACACCATATATTTT
TRBV28	.	.	TRBJ2-1	CASSGFPSYNEQFF	TGCGCCAGCAGTGGCTTTCCGTCCTACAATGAGCAGTTCTTC
TRBV3-1	.	many	TRBJ2-7	CASSQTTRGYEQYF	TGTGCCAGCAGCCAAACTACTAGGGGCTACGAGCAGTACTTC
TRBV3-1	TRBD1	many	TRBJ2-5	CASSQRMDRATQETQYF	TGTGCCAGCAGCCAACGCATGGACAGGGCGACTCAAGAGACCCAGTACTTC
TRBV6-5	.	.	TRBJ1-6	CASSYSGGADSPLHF	TGTGCCAGCAGTTACTCGGGGGGCGCGGATTCACCCCTCCACTTT
TRBV6-6	.	many	TRBJ1-3	CASSYSPVSGNTIYF	TGTGCCAGCAGTTACTCGCCCGTCTCTGGAAACACCATATATTTT
TRBV27	.	few	TRBJ1-4	CASSTRRMRFEKLFF	TGTGCCAGCAGTACTAGACGGATGAGATTTGAAAAACTGTTTTTT
TRBV14	.	many	TRBJ1-1	CASSQDRGTEAFF	TGTGCCAGCAGCCAAGATCGCGGCACTGAAGCTTTCTTT
TRBV7-2	.	many	TRBJ2-5	CASSPRQETQYF	TGTGCCAGCAGCCCGCGTCAAGAGACCCAGTACTTC
TRBV20-1	TRBD1	many	TRBJ1-1	CSARDSTTGRTEAFF	TGCAGTGCTAGAGACTCCACGACAGGGAGGACTGAAGCTTTCTTT
TRBV5-1	.	many	TRBJ2-7	CASSPAGYEQYF	TGCGCCAGCAGCCCGGCGGGCTACGAGCAGTACTTC
TRBV2	TRBD1	many	TRBJ1-5	CASSEHGTGGGQPQHF	TGTGCCAGCAGTGAACACGGGACAGGGGGCGGTCAGCCCCAGCATTTT
TRBV19	TRBD1	many	TRBJ2-2	CASSFTDRGWELFF	TGTGCCAGTAGTTTTACGGACAGGGGCTGGGAGCTGTTTTTT